This T cell receptor (beta chain) was profiled in a study of Ad26.COV2.S vaccination and SARS-CoV-2 variants. Germline CDR1 and CDR2: LGHNT and FRNRAP. Trimming cost V 6 bases and J 2 bases, with 11 bases left between them. The CDR3 covers 15 residues. Assay used: immunoSEQ multiplex PCR; TCRdb lists only in-frame clones, some missing. The sample holds hundreds of thousands of clones; 92% are singletons and the top ten take 3.5% to 4.5%. This clonotype was obtained from a human donor who had recovered from COVID-19. This chain links TRBV12-5 with TRBJ1-6; unclear D gene. The sample in question was peripheral blood, obtained after recovery from COVID-19. In DNA form, the CDR3 reads TGTGCTAGTGGGGACGGGCGAGCCTATAATTCACCCCTCCACTTT. Its translation is CASGDGRAYNSPLHF.